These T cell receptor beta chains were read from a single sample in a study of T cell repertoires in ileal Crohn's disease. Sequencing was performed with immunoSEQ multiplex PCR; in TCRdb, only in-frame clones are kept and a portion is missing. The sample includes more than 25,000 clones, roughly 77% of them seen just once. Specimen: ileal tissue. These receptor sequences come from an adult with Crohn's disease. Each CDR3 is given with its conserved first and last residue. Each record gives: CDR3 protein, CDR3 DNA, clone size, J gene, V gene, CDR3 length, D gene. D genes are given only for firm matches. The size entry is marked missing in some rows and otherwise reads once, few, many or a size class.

CDR3 protein: CASSLRGDLLSEQYF
CDR3 DNA: TGCGCCAGCAGCTTGCGGGGGGACCTTTTGAGCGAGCAGTACTTC
clone size: .
J gene: TRBJ2-7
V gene: TRBV5-1
CDR3 length: 15
D gene: TRBD2

CDR3 protein: CASSLTTNTEAFF
CDR3 DNA: TGCGCCAGCAGCTTGACAACGAACACTGAAGCTTTCTTT
clone size: .
J gene: TRBJ1-1
V gene: TRBV5-1
CDR3 length: 13
D gene: .

CDR3 protein: CASSYNWDRLNSPLHF
CDR3 DNA: TGTGCCAGCAGTTACAACTGGGACAGGCTTAATTCACCCCTCCACTTT
clone size: once
J gene: TRBJ1-6
V gene: TRBV6-5
CDR3 length: 16
D gene: TRBD1

CDR3 protein: CASITSGRSRDTQYF
CDR3 DNA: TGTGCCAGTATAACTAGCGGGAGGTCGAGGGATACGCAGTATTTT
clone size: few
J gene: TRBJ2-3
V gene: TRBV5-6
CDR3 length: 15
D gene: TRBD2

CDR3 protein: CASSLLGGRINEQYF
CDR3 DNA: TGCGCCAGCAGCTTGTTGGGCGGGAGGATCAACGAGCAGTACTTC
clone size: .
J gene: TRBJ2-7
V gene: TRBV5-1
CDR3 length: 15
D gene: TRBD2

CDR3 protein: CASSQDFGWSNQPQHF
CDR3 DNA: TGCGCCAGCAGCCAAGATTTCGGTTGGAGCAATCAGCCCCAGCATTTT
clone size: .
J gene: TRBJ1-5
V gene: TRBV4-1
CDR3 length: 16
D gene: .

CDR3 protein: CASSSGVLVRGNTIYF
CDR3 DNA: TGTGCCAGCAGCTCGGGGGTCCTAGTGAGGGGAAACACCATATATTTT
clone size: .
J gene: TRBJ1-3
V gene: TRBV5-5
CDR3 length: 16
D gene: .

CDR3 protein: CASSGPEGSISGANVLTF
CDR3 DNA: TGTGCCAGCAGTGGTCCGGAAGGTAGCATCTCTGGGGCCAACGTCCTGACTTTC
clone size: once
J gene: TRBJ2-6
V gene: TRBV2
CDR3 length: 18
D gene: .

CDR3 protein: CASSRYGSGANVLTF
CDR3 DNA: TGTGCCAGTAGTAGATACGGCTCTGGGGCCAACGTCCTGACTTTC
clone size: few
J gene: TRBJ2-6
V gene: TRBV19
CDR3 length: 15
D gene: .

CDR3 protein: CASSTGGNYGYTF
CDR3 DNA: TGTGCCAGCAGTACGGGGGGGAACTATGGCTACACCTTC
clone size: .
J gene: TRBJ1-2
V gene: TRBV2
CDR3 length: 13
D gene: .

CDR3 protein: CASSFNFGQQFSGNTIYF
CDR3 DNA: TGCGCCAGCAGCTTTAATTTCGGACAGCAATTCTCTGGAAACACCATATATTTT
clone size: .
J gene: TRBJ1-3
V gene: TRBV5-1
CDR3 length: 18
D gene: .

CDR3 protein: CASSITEGLAGESNTGELFF
CDR3 DNA: TGTGCCAGCAGCATCACCGAGGGACTAGCGGGGGAGTCGAACACCGGGGAGCTGTTTTTT
clone size: .
J gene: TRBJ2-2
V gene: TRBV7-3
CDR3 length: 20
D gene: TRBD2

CDR3 protein: CASSQGTRPNEQFF
CDR3 DNA: TGCGCCAGCAGCCAAGGAACTAGGCCCAATGAGCAGTTCTTC
clone size: .
J gene: TRBJ2-1
V gene: TRBV4-1
CDR3 length: 14
D gene: .

CDR3 protein: CAISDPTGGQETQYF
CDR3 DNA: TGTGCCATCAGTGACCCCACCGGCGGACAAGAGACCCAGTACTTC
clone size: once
J gene: TRBJ2-5
V gene: TRBV10-3
CDR3 length: 15
D gene: .

CDR3 protein: CASSLVVSGREEAFF
CDR3 DNA: TGCGCCAGCAGCTTGGTGGTATCAGGGCGGGAGGAAGCTTTCTTT
clone size: .
J gene: TRBJ1-1
V gene: TRBV5-1
CDR3 length: 15
D gene: .

CDR3 protein: CASSFKGREDTIYF
CDR3 DNA: TGCGCCAGCAGCTTTAAGGGGCGAGAGGACACCATATATTTT
clone size: .
J gene: TRBJ1-3
V gene: TRBV5-1
CDR3 length: 14
D gene: .

CDR3 protein: CASSSTGNSGNTIYF
CDR3 DNA: TGCGCCAGCAGCTCCACAGGGAACTCTGGAAACACCATATATTTT
clone size: once
J gene: TRBJ1-3
V gene: TRBV5-1
CDR3 length: 15
D gene: .

CDR3 protein: CATRGLEKLFF
CDR3 DNA: TGTGCCACCAGGGGACTAGAAAAACTGTTTTTT
clone size: once
J gene: TRBJ1-4
V gene: TRBV6-1
CDR3 length: 11
D gene: .

CDR3 protein: CAWSVVWTSHYEQFF
CDR3 DNA: TGTGCCTGGAGTGTAGTTTGGACTAGCCACTATGAGCAGTTCTTC
clone size: .
J gene: TRBJ2-1
V gene: TRBV30
CDR3 length: 15
D gene: TRBD2

CDR3 protein: CASSIRTGLYGYTF
CDR3 DNA: TGTGCCAGTAGTATCCGGACAGGGCTCTATGGCTACACCTTC
clone size: few
J gene: TRBJ1-2
V gene: TRBV19
CDR3 length: 14
D gene: TRBD1

CDR3 protein: CSVILPNSNQPQHF
CDR3 DNA: TGCAGCGTTATATTGCCTAATAGCAATCAGCCCCAGCATTTT
clone size: .
J gene: TRBJ1-5
V gene: TRBV29-1
CDR3 length: 14
D gene: .

CDR3 protein: CASSRTSGGTGELFF
CDR3 DNA: TGTGCCAGCAGTCGGACTAGCGGGGGCACCGGGGAGCTGTTTTTT
clone size: .
J gene: TRBJ2-2
V gene: TRBV6-5
CDR3 length: 15
D gene: TRBD2

CDR3 protein: CATGWGREQYF
CDR3 DNA: TGTGCCACCGGGTGGGGGCGCGAGCAGTACTTC
clone size: .
J gene: TRBJ2-7
V gene: TRBV15
CDR3 length: 11
D gene: .

CDR3 protein: CASRQPGLAGGREQFF
CDR3 DNA: TGTGCCAGTAGACAGCCGGGACTAGCGGGGGGGCGTGAGCAGTTCTTC
clone size: .
J gene: TRBJ2-1
V gene: TRBV19
CDR3 length: 16
D gene: TRBD2

CDR3 protein: CASKATGNSNQPQHF
CDR3 DNA: TGTGCCAGCAAGGCGACAGGGAATAGCAATCAGCCCCAGCATTTT
clone size: .
J gene: TRBJ1-5
V gene: TRBV6-5
CDR3 length: 15
D gene: TRBD1

CDR3 protein: CASSLAGETQYF
CDR3 DNA: TGCGCCAGCAGCTTGGCCGGAGAGACCCAGTACTTC
clone size: .
J gene: TRBJ2-5
V gene: TRBV5-1
CDR3 length: 12
D gene: .

CDR3 protein: CAWSVMAGRSEQYF
CDR3 DNA: TGTGCCTGGAGTGTAATGGCGGGGAGGAGCGAGCAGTACTTC
clone size: .
J gene: TRBJ2-7
V gene: TRBV30
CDR3 length: 14
D gene: .

CDR3 protein: CASSPSPLAASTDTQYF
CDR3 DNA: TGTGCCAGCTCACCGTCTCCTCTGGCGGCTAGCACAGATACGCAGTATTTT
clone size: .
J gene: TRBJ2-3
V gene: TRBV18
CDR3 length: 17
D gene: .

CDR3 protein: CASRGGPVAEKLFF
CDR3 DNA: TGTGCCAGTCGAGGGGGCCCTGTTGCTGAAAAACTGTTTTTT
clone size: .
J gene: TRBJ1-4
V gene: TRBV27
CDR3 length: 14
D gene: TRBD1

CDR3 protein: CASSSGTGNTIYF
CDR3 DNA: TGTGCCAGCAGCTCAGGGACTGGAAACACCATATATTTT
clone size: .
J gene: TRBJ1-3
V gene: TRBV7-2
CDR3 length: 13
D gene: .

CDR3 protein: CASSYRQGAGEQYF
CDR3 DNA: TGTGCCAGCAGTTACAGACAGGGCGCCGGGGAGCAGTACTTC
clone size: .
J gene: TRBJ2-7
V gene: TRBV6-5
CDR3 length: 14
D gene: TRBD1

CDR3 protein: CASSQDPGTIDGYTF
CDR3 DNA: TGTGCCAGCAGCCAAGACCCAGGGACAATAGATGGCTACACCTTC
clone size: .
J gene: TRBJ1-2
V gene: TRBV4-2
CDR3 length: 15
D gene: .

CDR3 protein: CASSIVGQFYGYTF
CDR3 DNA: TGTGCCAGTAGTATAGTGGGACAGTTTTACGGCTACACCTTC
clone size: once
J gene: TRBJ1-2
V gene: TRBV19
CDR3 length: 14
D gene: TRBD1

CDR3 protein: CASGLGPGYNEQFF
CDR3 DNA: TGTGCTAGTGGTTTGGGTCCGGGATACAATGAGCAGTTCTTC
clone size: few
J gene: TRBJ2-1
V gene: TRBV12-5
CDR3 length: 14
D gene: .

CDR3 protein: CAWSAGGGAWETQYF
CDR3 DNA: TGTGCCTGGAGTGCGGGCGGGGGGGCCTGGGAGACCCAGTACTTC
clone size: .
J gene: TRBJ2-5
V gene: TRBV30
CDR3 length: 15
D gene: TRBD2

CDR3 protein: CASSPGPGQLIQYF
CDR3 DNA: TGTGCCAGCAGCCCCGGACCGGGACAGCTTATTCAGTACTTC
clone size: .
J gene: TRBJ2-4
V gene: TRBV7-2
CDR3 length: 14
D gene: TRBD1

CDR3 protein: CASSSPDRHEQYF
CDR3 DNA: TGTGCCAGCAGTTCCCCCGACAGGCACGAGCAGTACTTC
clone size: .
J gene: TRBJ2-7
V gene: TRBV28
CDR3 length: 13
D gene: .

CDR3 protein: CASSLDGGSGNTIYF
CDR3 DNA: TGTGCCAGCAGTTTGGACGGAGGCTCTGGAAACACCATATATTTT
clone size: .
J gene: TRBJ1-3
V gene: TRBV6-5
CDR3 length: 15
D gene: .

CDR3 protein: CASSRLPGELFF
CDR3 DNA: TGTGCCAGCAGTCGGTTGCCCGGGGAGCTGTTTTTT
clone size: few
J gene: TRBJ2-2
V gene: TRBV9
CDR3 length: 12
D gene: .

CDR3 protein: CASRVNRDRGYGYTF
CDR3 DNA: TGTGCCAGCAGGGTAAACCGGGACAGGGGATATGGCTACACCTTC
clone size: .
J gene: TRBJ1-2
V gene: TRBV5-6
CDR3 length: 15
D gene: TRBD1